The TCR beta chain described here comes from a study of beta chain features in type 1 diabetes (dated by TCRdb to 2016 to 2019). For the wider study: Mean age, gender distribution, total cell number and subset yield did not differ between patients and healthy donors. A total of some 100,000,000 sorted cells were examined across all samples, and the number of cells per subset was strongly correlated with RNA yield. The study compared the TCRB repertoires of sorted circulating CD4+ T cell subsets in recently diagnosed type 1 diabetes patients with those in matched healthy donors. Whereas all 30 or so donors provided naive and central memory subsets, regulatory and stem cell-like memory subsets were isolated from just 8 patients and about eight healthy donors.

The CDR3 has 15 amino acids, counting the end cysteine and phenylalanine. The only DNA kept is the CDR3, 45 bases in frame from the first base. CDR1 SGHTA and CDR2 FQGNSA were looked up in the germline V gene. At the junction V is shortened by 1 base and J by 4 bases; bases outside the gene matches: 7. The entire isolated RNA was reverse transcribed using the High Capacity cDNA Reverse Transcription Kit, and thus expressed TCRB transcripts were sequenced. Deep immunoSEQ sequencing was applied to naive, central memory and regulatory T cell samples, giving an average of approximately 3.8 million total reads per sample. After sorted cells were lysed in RLT buffer, RNA was extracted with DNase-treated RNeasy Micro or Mini kits, with the choice depending on cell number. To prevent cross-contamination, every cell subset was processed on its own, while patient and healthy donor samples were processed together. The immunoSEQ multiplex PCR was used to amplify TCRB sequences from cDNA, generating 87-bp fragments that spanned the CDR3 region. Amplicons were sequenced on the Illumina HiSeq platform. The study's processing was this. PCR bias was computationally corrected using synthetic template baselines, reads within Hamming distance 2 were collapsed, and singletons that could not be merged were discarded. By aligning reads against IMGT, V, D and J genes, CDR3 length, and insertions or deletions at six rearrangement sites were assigned. Within each subset, clonotype counts were normalized to sorted cell number, and only after that were true diversity and Gini coefficients computed with the tcR R package. The overlap coefficient, calculated on TCRB nucleotide sequences, was used to measure repertoire sharing. Out-of-frame TCRB sequences from naive cells were analyzed as a proxy for the pre-selection repertoire. This immuneACCESS table, as held by TCRdb, lists in-frame sequences with V and J called but not all clones. Of the missing ones, under half trace to an unresolved V gene in checked studies; the others have no known cause. D and trimming come from the DNA, and the V and J calls and clone size come from that table. The sample includes 630,000 or so clones, with around an eighth observed a single time. Nearly 0.04% of the sample belongs to the ten largest clones.

Each donor gave one peripheral blood draw, around 0.12 L on average, collected into heparinised tubes. A BD FACSAria II and a panel including CD45RO, CCR7, CD25, CD127, CD95 and CD27 were used to sort naive, central memory, regulatory and stem cell-like memory CD4+ T cells. All sorted populations exceeded 98% purity. Right away, PBMCs were isolated by Lymphoprep density gradient centrifugation and were stained directly, with no culture step. So that batch effects would be minimized, each experiment stained and sorted samples in pairs, pairing one healthy donor with one patient. There are a few counts of this clone. Its antigen target is currently unknown. Per-base quality was not reported, and no clone a single base away is much larger than it. General study outcomes and caveats: Naive, central memory and regulatory TCRB repertoires appeared more similar among patients than among healthy donors. Because cDNA was sequenced instead of genomic DNA, highly expressing activated cells could be over-represented, though the groups showed no difference in activation or CD3 levels. HLA sub-analyses involved small numbers of individuals, so any influence of HLA type on TCRB rearrangement remained unresolved. A moderate but significant shortening of TCRB CDR3 length was observed in type 1 diabetes patients in all four CD4+ subsets. At VDJ recombination sites, type 1 diabetes patients had fewer insertions and more deleted nucleotides, which implies abnormalities in thymic rearrangement. PCR might favor shorter templates, but patient and control samples were amplified and corrected together, so any skew would affect both groups equally.

The chain links TRBV7-2 with TRBJ2-7; 7 bases in between match TRBD1. The TCR originated in a man between 18 and 29 years old with type 1 diabetes. The sample taken for sequencing was naive CD4+ T cells from blood. Taken with the paper, the label for cell subset or site translates to: true naive CD4+ T cells. The nucleotide sequence reads TGTGCCAGCAGCTTAGGGGGACAGCGAGGATACGAGCAGTACTTC. Its protein reads: CASSLGGQRGYEQYF. Here the CDR3 is joined to the reference TRBV7-2 and TRBJ2-7 genes, and the full variable domain is: GAGVSQSPSNKVTEKGKDVELRCDPISGHTALYWYRQSLGQGLEFLIYFQGNSAPDKSGLPSDRFSAERTGGSVSTLTIQRTQQEDSAVYLCASSLGGQRGYEQYFGPGTRLTVT.